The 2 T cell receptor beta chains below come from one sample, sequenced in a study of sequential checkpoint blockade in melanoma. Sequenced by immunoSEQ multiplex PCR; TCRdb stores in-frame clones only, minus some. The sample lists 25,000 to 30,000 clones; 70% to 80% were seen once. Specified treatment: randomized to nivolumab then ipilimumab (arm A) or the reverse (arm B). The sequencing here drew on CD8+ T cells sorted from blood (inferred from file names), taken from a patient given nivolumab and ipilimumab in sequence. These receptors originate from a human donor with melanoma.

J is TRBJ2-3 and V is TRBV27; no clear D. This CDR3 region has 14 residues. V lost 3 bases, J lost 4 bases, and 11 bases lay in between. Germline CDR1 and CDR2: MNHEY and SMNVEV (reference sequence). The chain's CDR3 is CASSFRFPADTQYF. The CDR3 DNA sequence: TGTGCCAGCAGTTTTCGATTCCCGGCAGATACGCAGTATTTT.

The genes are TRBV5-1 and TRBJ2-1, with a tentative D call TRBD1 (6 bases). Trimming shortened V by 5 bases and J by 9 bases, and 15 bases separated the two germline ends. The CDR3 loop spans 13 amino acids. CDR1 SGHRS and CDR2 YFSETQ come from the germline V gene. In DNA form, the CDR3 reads TGCGCCAGCAGTGCCACAGGGTCGGGTGAGCAGTTCTTC. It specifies CASSATGSGEQFF. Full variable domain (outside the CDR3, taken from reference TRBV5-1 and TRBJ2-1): KAGVTQTPRYLIKTRGQQVTLSCSPISGHRSVSWYQQTPGQGLQFLFEYFSETQRNKGNFPGRFSGRQFSNSRSEMNVSTLELGDSALYLCASSATGSGEQFFGPGTRLTVL.